This TCR delta chain derives from a study of γδ T cells in repeated Plasmodium falciparum infection. For the study at large: The natural-infection arm compared Malian children under seasonal malaria with matched Australian children. Donors had four controlled P. falciparum NF54 infections over roughly 610 days. Each infection was followed by sampling at 21 days, plus baseline and some pre-infection draws. Overall study findings and caveats: Repeated controlled infections reportedly drove waves of new clonotype selection in Vdelta2-negative, mostly Vdelta1+, gammadelta repertoires.

TCRdb reanalysed the multiplex PCR reads with CATT. The sample consists of roughly 93,000 delta-chain clones, 0.9% to 1% of them appearing once. Germline lookup yields CDR1 GEAIGNYY and CDR2 EKD. This CDR3 has 16 amino acids. Trimming pared 6 bases from V and 3 bases from J, leaving 22 bases between. This clone was recorded at least ten times. Antigen unknown. TCRdb lists the protein of a much larger clone for this DNA, which differs at residue 11, so this is likely a read error; the protein given here is translated from the DNA itself. Bulk repertoires came from Vgamma9/Vdelta2+ or Vdelta2-negative gammadelta T cells flow-sorted from PBMC.

This clonotype originated in a pool of human donors (malaria-infected and uninfected, not separated). This chain links TRDV2 with TRDJ1; no definite D call. The source material was gamma-delta T cells from blood. The CDR3 reads CACRDAVRGYADKLIF. CDR3 coding DNA: TGTGCCTGTCGCGATGCGGTGAGGGGTTACGCCGATAAACTCATCTTT.